The T cell receptor beta chain described here comes from a study of blood T cell repertoires in COVID-19. Overall study context: Some COVID-19 samples were acute and others convalescent; all came from the United States, Italy and Spain. Nucleic acid was either cDNA or gDNA, and it came from T cells, B-cell-depleted T cells, or PBMCs.

CDR3 size: 18 residues. J gave up 0 bases and V 1 base, and 6 bases lay outside the gene matches. Per germline, CDR1 SGHNT and CDR2 YYREEE (reference sequence). All enrollees were about 18 to 90 years old and from under 25 US areas. For recovered donors of Cohort 3, there were two negative PCRs, clearance, or symptom resolution. Profiled with immunoSEQ multiplex PCR; TCRdb holds only in-frame clones, not every one. The table has over 400,000 clones, 80% to 90% seen once. V usage is TRBV5-4 and J usage is TRBJ2-2; TRBD2 matches 10 bases. The specimen was PBMCs or T cells enriched from blood (not recorded which). This sequence was found in a woman between 55 and 75 years old who had recovered from COVID-19. CDR3: CASSLNSGGPSNTGELFF. CDR3 nucleotide sequence: TGTGCCAGCAGCTTGAATAGCGGGGGGCCTTCGAACACCGGGGAGCTGTTTTTT.